This T cell receptor (beta chain) was observed in a study of T cells in Graves' hyperthyroidism and ophthalmopathy. In its sample, this clonotype was seen many times. RNA transcripts gave rise to amplified TCR beta CDR3 regions. A first-round RT-PCR of the TCR CDR3 used the HTBI primer set. TCRdb fed the multiplex PCR reads into MiXCR, producing one record per CDR3 protein. Of fewer than 900,000 distinct CDR3 sequences listed, 18% are singletons. The CDR3 contains 12 residues. The germline gives CDR1 GTSNPN, CDR2 SVGIG (reference sequence). The V gene lost 1 base and the J gene lost 4 bases, with 8 bases spanning the gap.

This clonotype originated in a woman in her forties or fifties with Graves' hyperthyroidism that later progressed to Graves' ophthalmopathy. The sequenced sample consisted of blood. This rearrangement joins TRBV30 to TRBJ2-7; maybe TRBD1 (6 bases). CDR3 bases: TGTGCCTGGAGTGGGGGGACATACGAGCAGTACTTC. Its protein product is CAWSGGTYEQYF.